These T cell receptor beta chains were read from a single sample in a study of blood T cell repertoires in COVID-19. The table came from immunoSEQ multiplex PCR; TCRdb's copy has only in-frame clones and leaves some out. The profile shows around 140,000 clones, about 87% of them singletons. Sequenced input: peripheral blood. The receptors come from a human donor in a cohort sampled during active COVID-19. CDR3s include the opening cysteine and the closing phenylalanine or tryptophan. The order of the fields is V gene, clone size, CDR3 protein. For some rows the clone size is stated as once, few or many, or as a class when expanded; others skip it.

TRBV6-2/TRBV6-3 | . | CASSWPAGSQPQHF
TRBV11-2 | . | CASSQGTKGSDTQYF
TRBV4-2 | . | CASSREARRDSPLHF
TRBV14 | . | CASSHPRGDARVYSNQPQHF
TRBV7-2 | . | CASSPTPGTEAFF
TRBV5-4 | . | CASSFGGGMAFF
TRBV5-5 | few | CASRAAADNQPQHF
TRBV10-3 | . | CAISVTGGGNTGELFF
TRBV11-2 | . | CASSSPPGYEQFF
TRBV19 | . | CASSINRGRETQYF
TRBV7-2 | . | CASSLGGGVGYTF
TRBV3-1/TRBV3-2 | . | CASSHPDDRGRTEAFF
TRBV5-1 | . | CASSSQGGITDTQYF
TRBV15 | . | CATSGQKNQPQHF
TRBV30 | . | CAWSVPGVTVNGYTF
TRBV6-5 | few | CASSYGHTSGNQPQHF
TRBV15 | . | CATSPRESVMLANYGYTF
TRBV7-2 | . | CASRFTGVNTEAFF
TRBV7-9 | . | CASSRTGGSQPQHF
TRBV6-5 | . | CASRLAGGAAGELFF
TRBV2 | . | CASSVGGPNYGYTF
TRBV28 | . | CASSLSRQGYGYTF
TRBV11-3 | . | CASAEGGQLNGYTF
TRBV6-5 | . | CASSYDRRQGEAFF
TRBV5-4 | . | CASSLYSSGANVLTF